The T cell receptor beta chain under discussion was sequenced for a study of beta chain features in type 1 diabetes. Study conclusions and caveats: Type 1 diabetes patients had moderately but significantly shorter TCRB CDR3s in all four CD4+ subsets.

Germline values: CDR1 SGDLS, CDR2 YYNGEE. The CDR3 sequence is 15 residues long. Losses at the gene ends were 4 bases for V and 7 bases for J; bases not matched to a gene: 11. Reverse transcription of all isolated RNA meant that expressed TCRB transcripts were sequenced. Generated by immunoSEQ multiplex PCR, the TCRdb table keeps only in-frame clones and is missing some. Here the sample spans 860,000 or so clones, about a sixth being singletons. In its sample, this clone was seen a few times. Its antigen is still unknown. Every donor provided one heparinised blood draw, which averaged about 110 mL. V usage is TRBV9 and J usage is TRBJ2-3, with TRBD1 identical over 8 bases. This receptor was identified in a woman between 18 and 29 years old in good health. Sequencing used naive CD4+ T cells from blood. The chain's CDR3 is CASSSGQGAMYTQYF. The CDR3 bases are TGTGCCAGCAGCTCCGGACAGGGCGCGATGTATACGCAGTATTTT.